These 6 T cell receptor beta chains were all obtained from the same sample, sequenced in a study of blood T cell repertoires in COVID-19. Libraries were prepared by immunoSEQ multiplex PCR; TCRdb keeps only in-frame clonotypes and omits some of them. The table has around 470,000 clones, roughly 89% seen once. Sequencing input: peripheral blood. The receptor source for this set is a man between 18 and 35 years old with COVID-19, enrolled during active disease.

The CDR3 here is CASRRDSYEQYF. CDR3 in DNA: TGTGCCAGCAGACGGGACAGCTACGAGCAGTACTTC. The chain combines TRBV6-5 with TRBJ2-7, with 7 bases matching TRBD1. Per germline, CDR1 MNHEY and CDR2 SVGAGI. After removal of 6 bases from V and 3 bases from J, the junction contained 2 bases not matched to a gene. The CDR3 runs to 12 residues.

CDR3 protein: CAGREENTGELFF. DNA of the CDR3: TGTGCCGGGAGAGAGGAGAACACCGGGGAGCTGTTTTTT. The chain combines TRBV6-5 with TRBJ2-2; D may be TRBD2 (5 bases). CDR3 length: 13 residues. Trimming left V 11 bases short and J 1 base short, with 11 bases between. Germline CDR1 MNHEY, CDR2 SVGAGI.

The V and J genes are TRBV27 and TRBJ2-7, with 7 bases matching TRBD1. Germline CDR1 is MNHEY and CDR2 is SMNVEV (reference sequence). This CDR3 comprises 13 residues. J lost 3 bases, V lost 3 bases, and 2 bases had no gene match. For the CDR3, the DNA is TGTGCCAGCAGTTTTGGGACAGACTACGAGCAGTACTTC. Residues: CASSFGTDYEQYF.

The chain couples TRBV7-8 to TRBJ2-7, with 9 bases lining up with TRBD2. Germline V gives CDR1 SGHVS, CDR2 FQNEAQ. The V segment lost 4 bases and the J segment 2 bases; nucleotides outside the gene matches: 9. CDR3 length: 16 amino acids. The CDR3 region has the DNA TGTGCCAGCAGCTACGTCACCGGGACTAGCCCCTACGAGCAGTACTTC. It encodes CASSYVTGTSPYEQYF.

The V call is TRBV5-1, the J call TRBJ1-1, with TRBD1 matching over 10 bases. CDR1 is SGHRS and CDR2 is YFSETQ in the germline V gene. With 4 bases clipped from V and 4 bases from J, the junction kept 10 bases outside the gene matches. The CDR3 spans 16 residues. The CDR3 is CASSPGQGTGATEAFF. In DNA form, the CDR3 reads TGCGCCAGCAGCCCGGGACAGGGGACGGGTGCCACTGAAGCTTTCTTT.

The CDR3 coding sequence is TGTGCCAGCAGCCAAGGGGCCGGGAGTAAGCAGTTCTTC. This codes for CASSQGAGSKQFF. The V call is TRBV3-1 (or the pseudogene TRBV3-2), the J call TRBJ2-1; D possibly corresponds to TRBD2 (6 bases). V was shortened by 1 base and J by 11 bases, with 12 bases between the two germline ends. The CDR3 totals 13 residues. In germline, CDR1 is LGHDT, CDR2 YNNKEL (reference sequence).